This TCR beta chain was recorded in a study of shared clonotypes between healthy human individuals. There were only Caucasian adults among the donors, and all lived in Nashville, Tennessee. Concerning this clone itself: Its antigen is unknown.

Per germline, CDR1 MNHEY and CDR2 SVGAGI. Trimming took 6 bases from V and 9 from J, leaving 15 bases between them. This CDR3 comprises 14 residues. Sequencing used immunoSEQ multiplex PCR; TCRdb keeps in-frame clones, though not all of them. Of around 700,000 clones in the sample, 74% were seen once. Findings and caveats of the study: Non-shared clonotypes had lower generation probabilities than those shared by all four donors.

The chain employs TRBV6-5 and TRBJ1-6; D not certain. The sequencing input was memory CD4+ T cells sorted from blood. Regarding subset: CD45RA-negative fraction. The clonotype originates from a woman in her twenties or thirties in good health. The CDR3 is CASRDNRSGSPLHF. The CDR3 bases are TGTGCCAGCAGGGATAATCGTTCAGGTTCACCCCTCCACTTT.